The 29 T cell receptor beta chains listed next were all sequenced from one sample in a study of T cell changes during pregnancy in multiple sclerosis. Only in-frame clones appear in the TCRdb table, and some are missing; sequencing was by immunoSEQ multiplex PCR. This table has some 70,000 clones, just over 90% appearing once. The specimen was peripheral blood, collected in the second trimester of pregnancy. The receptors come from a female donor in good health, enrolled as a control in a pregnancy study.

The rearrangement joins TRBV27 to TRBJ1-2; 7 nucleotides line up with TRBD1. The CDR3 has 16 residues. Per the germline V gene, CDR1 is MNHEY and CDR2 is SMNVEV (reference sequence). Germline trimming cut 5 bases from V and 8 bases from J; bases unmatched to any gene: 17. The CDR3 here is CASSPPGQRLGPGYTF. CDR3 DNA: TGTGCCAGCAGTCCCCCGGGACAGCGGCTCGGCCCGGGCTACACCTTC.

This clone was recorded once. The chain links TRBV12-5 to TRBJ1-4; D is uncertain. Germline assignment: CDR1 LGHNT and CDR2 FRNRAP. This CDR3 is 18 amino acids long. V was cut by 0 bases and J by 0 bases, with 14 bases left in between. The CDR3 region has the DNA TGTGCTAGTGGTTTGGTAGAGAGGAGGAGACCAACTAATGAAAAACTGTTTTTT. Amino acids: CASGLVERRRPTNEKLFF.

This chain links TRBV2 with TRBJ1-1; TRBD1 might be the D (5 bases). CDR1 is SNHLY, CDR2 FYNNEI, per germline. The ends were cut back, 4 bases at V and 5 bases at J, with 17 bases in the middle. This CDR3 is 15 amino acids long. The CDR3 reads CASSVDLQGKTEAFF. CDR3 coding DNA: TGTGCCAGCAGTGTGGATCTGCAGGGAAAGACTGAAGCTTTCTTT.

This clone was detected once. V gene TRBV18 combines with J gene TRBJ2-2; maybe TRBD1 (5 bases). Deletions cut 2 bases from V and 6 bases from J, with 13 bases between. The CDR3 length is 15 residues. CDR1 and CDR2 from the germline V gene are KGHSH and LQKENI. The CDR3 DNA sequence: TGTGCCAGCTCACCATTAACCAGGGCTCCCGGGGAGCTGTTTTTT. Amino acid sequence: CASSPLTRAPGELFF.

The gene calls are TRBV1 and TRBJ2-5; TRBD2, the D gene given by the table, was not confirmed from the DNA. TRBV1 is marked as a pseudogene. The CDR3 length is 19 residues. The CDR3 is CTSSQDPAGGEGVQETQYF. The CDR3 nucleotides read TGCACCAGCAGCCAAGATCCAGCGGGAGGGGAGGGGGTCCAAGAGACCCAGTACTTC.

The chain employs TRBV9 and TRBJ2-7; D is perhaps TRBD1 (6 bases). V lost 0 bases, J lost 3 bases, and 13 bases lay in between. CDR1 and CDR2 (germline): SGDLS, YYNGEE. This CDR3 region has 15 residues. CDR3: CASSVATGLNYEQYF. The CDR3 nucleotides are TGTGCCAGCAGCGTAGCTACAGGGTTAAACTACGAGCAGTACTTC.

The genes are TRBV9 and TRBJ2-5; tentative D call: TRBD1 (6 bases). Germline V CDR1 and CDR2: SGDLS, YYNGEE. Trimming took off 1 base at V and 1 base at J, with 11 bases between the two ends. The CDR3 spans 15 residues. The CDR3 DNA reads TGTGCCAGCAGCGTATCCGGACAGATCCAAGAGACCCAGTACTTC. Translating gives CASSVSGQIQETQYF.

The chain joins TRBV7-9 to TRBJ2-6, with D tentatively TRBD2 (6 bases). From germline, CDR1 is SEHNR and CDR2 FQNEAQ (reference sequence). This CDR3 is 17 amino acids long. Trimming stripped 1 base from V and 2 bases from J, with 12 bases between. In DNA form, the CDR3 reads TGTGCCAGCAGCTTAGGGCGTCGGGAGACTGGGGCCAACGTCCTGACTTTC. Translated, it gives CASSLGRRETGANVLTF.

The rearrangement uses TRBV19 and TRBJ1-2; D is uncertain. The germline V and J ends were trimmed by 7 bases and 3 bases, with 18 bases remaining between them. The CDR3 length is 15 residues. Germline loops: CDR1 LNHDA, CDR2 SQIVND (reference sequence). This CDR3 reads CASTTPGGIYYGYTF. The DNA of the CDR3 is TGTGCCAGTACCACGCCAGGAGGAATTTACTATGGCTACACCTTC.

On this clone itself: Other DNA sequences in the sample encode the same CDR3. The chain employs TRBV5-1 and TRBJ1-1, with 10 bases that match TRBD1. Looked up from germline, CDR1 is SGHRS and CDR2 is YFSETQ. With 3 bases clipped from V and 4 bases from J, the junction kept 0 bases outside the gene matches. The CDR3 runs 13 residues. Written as DNA, the CDR3 is TGCGCCAGCAGCTGGGACAGGGGCACTGAAGCTTTCTTT. This translates into CASSWDRGTEAFF.

V gene TRBV19 combines with J gene TRBJ2-5, with 7 bases aligning to TRBD1. Trimming at V came to 2 bases and at J to 0 bases, leaving 3 bases not matched to a gene. The CDR3 sequence is 15 residues long. Germline CDR1 is LNHDA and CDR2 is SQIVND (reference sequence). The CDR3 region has the DNA TGTGCCAGTAGTATAAGGGACAGAAACCAAGAGACCCAGTACTTC. This encodes CASSIRDRNQETQYF.

The V call is TRBV6-4, the J call TRBJ2-2; a weak D match, TRBD1 (5 bases). V was shortened by 6 bases and J by 3 bases, with 11 bases between the two germline ends. From germline, CDR1 is MRHNA and CDR2 SNTAGT. The CDR3 loop spans 14 amino acids. CDR3: CASSPTEDTGELFF. The CDR3 coding sequence is TGTGCCAGCAGCCCGACAGAGGACACCGGGGAGCTGTTTTTT.

This rearrangement joins TRBV7-2 to TRBJ2-3, with 15 bases fitting TRBD2. Trimming cost V 5 bases and J 6 bases; bases outside gene matches: 3. This CDR3 spans 15 amino acids. Germline V lookup: CDR1 SGHTA, CDR2 FQGNSA. Written as DNA, the CDR3 is TGTGCCAGCAGCCCCGGACTAGCGGGAGGGGATACGCAGTATTTT. Translation gives CASSPGLAGGDTQYF. Full variable domain (missing parts from reference TRBV7-2 and TRBJ2-3): GAGVSQSPSNKVTEKGKDVELRCDPISGHTALYWYRQSLGQGLEFLIYFQGNSAPDKSGLPSDRFSAERTGGSVSTLTIQRTQQEDSAVYLCASSPGLAGGDTQYFGPGTRLTVL.

The chain is built from TRBV27 and TRBJ2-5; TRBD2 aligns across 7 bases. Losses at the gene ends were 5 bases for V and 6 bases for J; bases not matched to a gene: 9. The CDR3 length is 14 residues. Per germline, CDR1 MNHEY and CDR2 SMNVEV (reference sequence). The CDR3: CASSPRGSIKTQYF. The CDR3 bases are TGTGCCAGCAGTCCGCGCGGGAGCATAAAGACCCAGTACTTC.

This chain links TRBV28 with TRBJ2-1, with D maybe TRBD1 (5 bases). CDR3 length: 11 residues. V lost 6 bases and J lost 10, with 10 bases in between. Germline-derived CDR1 and CDR2 are MDHEN and SYDVKM. CDR3 protein: CASSPGSEQFF. The CDR3 coding sequence is TGTGCCAGCAGCCCAGGGTCAGAGCAGTTCTTC.

The chain combines TRBV6-6 with TRBJ2-7; 9 positions agree with TRBD1. The CDR3 length is 16 residues. CDR1 and CDR2 (germline): MNHNY, SVGAGI (reference sequence). With V trimmed by 4 bases and J by 5 bases, 12 bases remained unmatched. The DNA of the CDR3 is TGTGCCAGCAGTTTACAGGGGGCATTCGTTGGGGACGAGCAGTACTTC. Protein: CASSLQGAFVGDEQYF.

This sequence joins TRBV6-1 and TRBJ2-5; 8 nucleotides align to TRBD2. After removal of 0 bases from V and 2 bases from J, the junction contained 8 bases not matched to a gene. There are 17 residues in the CDR3. Germline CDR1 is MNHNS and CDR2 is SASEGT. The CDR3 is CASSEAGLAGPQETQYF. In DNA, the CDR3 is TGTGCCAGCAGTGAAGCTGGGCTAGCGGGTCCTCAAGAGACCCAGTACTTC.

The chain combines TRBV7-2 with TRBJ2-1, with 8 bases that match TRBD2. The V gene's germline CDR1 is SGHTA and CDR2 FQGNSA. Trimming cost V 5 bases and J 10 bases; bases outside gene matches: 1. The CDR3 extends over 11 amino acids. The CDR3 DNA reads TGTGCCAGCAGCCGGGGGGGAGAGCAGTTCTTC. Amino acid sequence: CASSRGGEQFF. Drawing the rest from reference TRBV7-2 and TRBJ2-1, the complete variable domain is GAGVSQSPSNKVTEKGKDVELRCDPISGHTALYWYRQSLGQGLEFLIYFQGNSAPDKSGLPSDRFSAERTGGSVSTLTIQRTQQEDSAVYLCASSRGGEQFFGPGTRLTVL.

There are a few counts of this clone. V usage is TRBV6-5 and J usage is TRBJ2-2; perhaps TRBD1 as D (5 bases). The CDR3 spans 11 residues. Germline CDR1 and CDR2: MNHEY and SVGAGI. V lost 9 bases and J 7 bases, leaving 9 bases between the germline ends. Here the CDR3 DNA reads TGTGCCAGTCAGGGAATCGGGGAGCTGTTTTTT. Protein sequence: CASQGIGELFF.

This sequence joins TRBV23-1 and TRBJ2-1; the match to TRBD2 covers 14 bases. TRBV23-1 is sorted into the ORF group, with uncertain function. CDR3 length equals 17 residues. J was trimmed by 6 bases and V by 3 bases; bases with no gene match: 7. The CDR3 here is CASSQPGGLAGGNEQFF. CDR3 DNA: TGCGCCAGCAGTCAGCCGGGAGGACTAGCGGGAGGCAATGAGCAGTTCTTC.

This chain uses TRBV9 with TRBJ2-3; D unclear. V dropped 0 bases and J dropped 2 bases, with 4 bases sitting between them. Per germline, CDR1 SGDLS and CDR2 YYNGEE. The CDR3 covers 13 residues. CDR3 residues: CASSVDNTDTQYF. Written as DNA, the CDR3 is TGTGCCAGCAGCGTAGATAACACAGATACGCAGTATTTT.

The rearrangement uses TRBV19 and TRBJ2-5; TRBD2 agrees at 10 bases. The CDR3 is 16 amino acids. Germline lookup yields CDR1 LNHDA and CDR2 SQIVND (reference sequence). V lost 5 bases to trimming and J lost 5 bases; unmatched junction nucleotides: 11. DNA for the CDR3: TGTGCCAGTAGTTCAAGTCTAGCGGGGGCGTTGGAGACCCAGTACTTC. Translating gives CASSSSLAGALETQYF.

V usage is TRBV2 and J usage is TRBJ2-3, with 10 positions matching TRBD2. Germline CDR1 SNHLY, CDR2 FYNNEI. The junction had 7 bases not matched to a gene; V was cut back by 7 bases and J by 6 bases. The CDR3 sequence is 14 residues long. The CDR3, as DNA: TGTGCCAGCACCGAGCGGGGGGGAGGGGATACGCAGTATTTT. It yields the protein CASTERGGGDTQYF.

This sequence joins TRBV4-3 and TRBJ1-2; a weak D match, TRBD1 (5 bases). The CDR3 consists of 16 residues. Trimming took 0 bases from V and 1 from J, leaving 12 bases between them. Looked up from germline, CDR1 is LGHNA and CDR2 is YSLEER. The CDR3 DNA sequence: TGCGCCAGCAGCCAAGAAGGGGTTAATCTTAACTATGGCTACACCTTC. Protein sequence: CASSQEGVNLNYGYTF.

Concerning this clone itself: One end of the junction does not line up with germline, which may come from a read error. The chain couples TRBV7-7 to TRBJ2-7, with D perhaps matching TRBD1 (6 bases). The CDR3 covers 14 residues. CDR1 is SSHAT and CDR2 is FNYEAQ in the germline V gene (reference sequence). In nucleotides, the CDR3 is TGTGCTAGCAGCCCCAACAGGGAATCCTACGAGCAGTACTTC. Protein product: CASSPNRESYEQYF.

This rearrangement joins TRBV19 to TRBJ1-5; possibly TRBD1 for D (5 bases). CDR3 length: 15 amino acids. CDR1 and CDR2 (germline): LNHDA, SQIVND (reference sequence). The V end lost 5 bases, the J end lost 6 bases, and 17 bases lay between the germline ends. The CDR3 spells CASSAGGYVGQPQHF. The DNA for the CDR3 is TGTGCCAGTAGTGCCGGGGGGTATGTCGGTCAGCCCCAGCATTTT.

The chain uses TRBV19 and TRBJ2-1, with 11 bases fitting TRBD2. This CDR3 is 16 amino acids long. The germline CDR1 and CDR2 sequences are LNHDA and SQIVND (reference sequence). With 5 bases clipped from V and 6 bases from J, the junction kept 9 bases outside the gene matches. CDR3 region: CASSSIAGGPANEQFF. The CDR3 nucleotides read TGTGCCAGTAGTTCGATAGCGGGGGGGCCGGCCAATGAGCAGTTCTTC.

This chain connects TRBV5-1 to TRBJ2-6; D uncertain. This CDR3 spans 16 amino acids. Germline V gene sequence: CDR1 SGHRS, CDR2 YFSETQ. Trimming removed 0 bases from V and 0 bases from J, with 7 bases in between. CDR3 DNA sequence: TGCGCCAGCAGCTTGGCCGGGTTCTCTGGGGCCAACGTCCTGACTTTC. This translates into CASSLAGFSGANVLTF.

This clone has only a few counts. The chain joins TRBV18 to TRBJ2-2; no clear D. Germline V gene data show CDR1 as KGHSH and CDR2 as LQKENI. The CDR3 loop spans 15 amino acids. Trimming stripped 9 bases from V and 4 bases from J, with 18 bases between. CDR3 in DNA: TGTGCCAGTTCTACTCCCCTTCGAGGCACCGGGGAGCTGTTTTTT. It yields the protein CASSTPLRGTGELFF.